This note documents a single T cell receptor beta chain sequence. There is no known antigen for this receptor. No much larger clone is present one base from it, and per-base qualities are unavailable. Library method: 5' RACE. TCRdb names Illumina HiSeq 2500 as the instrument used. A second roughly 6 to 12 cycle PCR used a sample-barcoded 5' primer and a J-beta primer mix. A template-switch 5' adaptor carrying 12 random nucleotides introduced a unique molecular identifier onto each TCR beta cDNA molecule. At least 2.5 million CDR3-containing paired-end reads were obtained from each sample. The Mint cDNA synthesis kit, primed by a TRBC-specific oligonucleotide, was used to synthesize first-strand cDNA from all RNA. After uracil-DNA glycosylase treatment, a first 18-cycle PCR used universal primers M1SS and BC2_uni_R on all cDNA. The original pipeline was this. For normalization, 1 million high-quality reads were randomly selected from each sample, with every read carrying a distinct molecular identifier. Reads sharing molecular identifiers were discarded rather than binned into consensus sequences. MiTCR, run with a Q25 quality threshold and the strictest error-elimination algorithm, handled CDR3 identification, clonotype clustering and error correction. Lower-bound total TCR beta diversity was estimated with a nonparametric unseen species model using Euler transformation. The public reads were run again by TCRdb, first through fastp at Q25 and then through MiXCR, and only productive beta chains were kept. Each record represents a unique CDR3 protein, reported with the most common genes and DNA among its rows. The V and J calls come from TCRdb's annotation, not from the publication. Counted in this sample were roughly 800,000 distinct CDR3 sequences; 20% to 30% of them appeared once. The ten most abundant clones make up under 4.5% of the sample.

The donors were roughly 39 Caucasian individuals from Russia, aged 6 to 90 years, who were systemically healthy. Each donor gave 8.5 to 10 milliliters of peripheral blood, collected into EDTA-treated Vacutainer tubes. Ficoll-Paque density-gradient centrifugation was used to isolate PBMCs, with at least 7 million per sample. Total RNA, at least 6 micrograms per sample, was extracted from PBMCs with Trizol reagent. For every donor, an aliquot of PBMCs went through flow cytometry to measure the percentages of naive CD45RAhigh/CD27high T cells. This entry is derived from a study of blood T cells in healthy people across ages (dated by TCRdb to between 2014 and 2017). Turning to the overall study: In model experiments, roughly one uniquely barcoded TCR beta cDNA molecule per two T cells was captured by template switching. The study measured age-related changes in TCR beta repertoire diversity using deep sequencing normalized with unique cDNA molecular identifiers. The donors were divided into four age groups: young (average around 17 years), middle-aged (almost 40), aged (roughly 60) and long-lived (about 79). Using the same blood draw, the study looked at two additional independent replicas of 1 million unique cDNA reads for two donors, one aged 18 to 29 and the other aged 80 or older.

From the cysteine up to the phenylalanine, the CDR3 has a length of 15 residues. Of all the DNA, just the CDR3 is kept, 45 bases in frame from base 1. The trim is 1 base for V and 2 bases for J, with a gap of 10 bases between the germline ends. CDR1 is given as SGHAT and CDR2 as FQNNGV, both from the germline V gene. Points the paper makes about the study in general: Bulk unsorted PBMC profiling prevented conclusive comparison of naive and antigen-experienced compartments. Estimates of total diversity based on one million sequenced T cells were considered lower bounds and underestimates. Compared with the aged group, more naive CD4+ T cells, fewer expanded clones and increased TCR diversity were shown by the long-lived group, suggesting age selection. The CMV infection status of donors was not known, potentially confounding age-related changes in expanded clonotypes. Observed TCR beta diversity per million T cells fell roughly linearly with age, and a significant reduction was already apparent by age around 40. A strong correlation was found between observed TCR beta diversity and the percentage of naive T cells measured by flow cytometry.

Separately, the same data were catalogued under a study of T cells of mothers and their children. Looking at the second paper: The donors were nine systemically healthy Caucasian individuals, made up of three mothers and their six children. cDNA synthesis used all of the extracted RNA, with approximately 1.4 ug of RNA in each 15 ul reaction. In the second PCR, sample barcodes and 2-4 random nucleotides were introduced via the M1S primer. Over 8 million TCR beta CDR3 reads came from each mother, compared with approximately 2.8 million reads from each child. Thymic selection similarly shapes TCR recombination output in related and unrelated pairs, with minor effect from inherited differences. Normalized repertoire overlap was always found to be slightly, but never significantly, higher in related mother-child pairs than in unrelated mother-child pairs. No persistent microchimeric T cell clones were found, with a detection sensitivity of roughly 100 clones per million clonotypes. To look for features that set related mother-child pairs apart from unrelated individuals, the researchers ran deep NGS to compare the TCR beta repertoires of mothers and children. The mean age was around 42 +/- 4 years for the mothers and about 12 +/- 4 years for the children. After adapters were ligated using NEBNext reagents, the libraries underwent 100+100 nt paired-end sequencing on an Illumina HiSeq 2000. To avoid cross-contamination, the mother libraries and the child libraries were prepared a month apart and sequenced in separate runs. Between about 500,000 and 2,100,000 distinct TCR beta clonotypes were identified per donor. Naive TCR beta clonotypes were estimated from low-frequency clonotypes matched to each donor's FACS-determined naive share, without sorting.

This TCR derives from a boy between 10 and 17 years old in good health. The chain is made from TRBV11-2 and TRBJ2-3, with the identity of the D gene unclear. Sequencing input: blood. The DNA is as follows: TGTGCCAGCAGCTTAGTTGCTGGGTACACAGATACGCAGTATTTT. This sequence encodes CASSLVAGYTDTQYF.